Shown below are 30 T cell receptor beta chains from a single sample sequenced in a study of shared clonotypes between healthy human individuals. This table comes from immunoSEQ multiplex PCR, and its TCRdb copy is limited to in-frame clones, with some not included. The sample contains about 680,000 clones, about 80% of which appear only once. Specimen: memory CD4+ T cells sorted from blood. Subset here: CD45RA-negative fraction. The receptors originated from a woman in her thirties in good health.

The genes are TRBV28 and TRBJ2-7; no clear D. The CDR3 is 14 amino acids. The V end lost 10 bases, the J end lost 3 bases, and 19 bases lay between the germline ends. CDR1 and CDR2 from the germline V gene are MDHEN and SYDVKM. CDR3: CATRETGPRYEQYF. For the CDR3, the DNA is TGTGCCACAAGGGAAACCGGGCCACGCTACGAGCAGTACTTC. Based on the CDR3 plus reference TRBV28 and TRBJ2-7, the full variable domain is DVKVTQSSRYLVKRTGEKVFLECVQDMDHENMFWYRQDPGLGLRLIYFSYDVKMKEKGDIPEGYSVSREKKERFSLILESASTNQTSMYLCATRETGPRYEQYFGPGTRLTVT.

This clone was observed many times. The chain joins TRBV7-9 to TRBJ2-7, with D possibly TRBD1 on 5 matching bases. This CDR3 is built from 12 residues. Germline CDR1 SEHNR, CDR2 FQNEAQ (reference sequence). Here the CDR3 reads CAIAAGFHEQYF. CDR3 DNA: TGTGCAATCGCCGCAGGGTTTCACGAGCAGTACTTC.

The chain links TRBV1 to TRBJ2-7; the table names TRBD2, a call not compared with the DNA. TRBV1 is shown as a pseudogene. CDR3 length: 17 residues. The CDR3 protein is CTSSQDGTSGRAYEQYF. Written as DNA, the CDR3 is TGCACCAGCAGCCAAGATGGGACTAGCGGGAGGGCCTACGAGCAGTACTTC.

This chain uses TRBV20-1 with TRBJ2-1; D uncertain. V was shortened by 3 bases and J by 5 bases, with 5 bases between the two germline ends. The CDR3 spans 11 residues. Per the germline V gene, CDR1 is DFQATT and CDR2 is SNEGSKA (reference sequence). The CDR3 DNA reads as TGCAGTGCTAGGCGGAACAATGAGCAGTTCTTC. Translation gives CSARRNNEQFF.

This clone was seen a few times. CDR3 sequence: CASSYHGRPLYEQYF. The CDR3 bases are TGTGCCAGCAGTTATCATGGCAGACCACTCTACGAGCAGTACTTC. The V and J genes are TRBV28 and TRBJ2-7, with D unclear. Trimming left V 4 bases short and J 3 bases short, with 16 bases between. This CDR3 has 15 amino acids. CDR1 MDHEN and CDR2 SYDVKM come from the germline V gene. The full variable domain, completed using reference TRBV28 and TRBJ2-7, is DVKVTQSSRYLVKRTGEKVFLECVQDMDHENMFWYRQDPGLGLRLIYFSYDVKMKEKGDIPEGYSVSREKKERFSLILESASTNQTSMYLCASSYHGRPLYEQYFGPGTRLTVT.

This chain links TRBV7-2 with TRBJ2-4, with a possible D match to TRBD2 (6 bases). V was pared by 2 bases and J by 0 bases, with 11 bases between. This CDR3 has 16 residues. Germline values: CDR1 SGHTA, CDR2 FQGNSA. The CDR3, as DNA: TGTGCCAGCAGCTTACAATCCGGGGGAGCCAAAAACATTCAGTACTTC. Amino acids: CASSLQSGGAKNIQYF.

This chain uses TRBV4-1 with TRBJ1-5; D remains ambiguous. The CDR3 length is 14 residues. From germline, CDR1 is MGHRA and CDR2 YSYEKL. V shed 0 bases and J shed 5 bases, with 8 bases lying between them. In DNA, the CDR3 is TGCGCCAGCAGCCAAGAGTCGCAGGATCAGCCCCAGCATTTT. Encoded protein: CASSQESQDQPQHF.

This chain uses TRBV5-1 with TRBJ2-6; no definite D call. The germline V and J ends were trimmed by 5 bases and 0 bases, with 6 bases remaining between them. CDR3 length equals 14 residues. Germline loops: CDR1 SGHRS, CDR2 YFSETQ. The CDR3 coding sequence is TGCGCCAGCAGGGTCAGCTCTGGGGCCAACGTCCTGACTTTC. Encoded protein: CASRVSSGANVLTF.

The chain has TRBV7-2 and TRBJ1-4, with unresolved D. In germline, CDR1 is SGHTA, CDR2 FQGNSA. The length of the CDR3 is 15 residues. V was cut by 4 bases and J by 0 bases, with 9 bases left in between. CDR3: CASSYQIATNEKLFF. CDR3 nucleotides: TGTGCCAGCAGCTACCAAATCGCAACTAATGAAAAACTGTTTTTT.

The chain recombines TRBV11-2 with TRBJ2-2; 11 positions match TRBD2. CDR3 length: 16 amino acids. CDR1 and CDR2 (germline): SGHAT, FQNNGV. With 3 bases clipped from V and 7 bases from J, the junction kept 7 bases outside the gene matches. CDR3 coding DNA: TGTGCCAGCAGCTTCGTCCTAGCGGGAGGTGGCGGGGAGCTGTTTTTT. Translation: CASSFVLAGGGGELFF.

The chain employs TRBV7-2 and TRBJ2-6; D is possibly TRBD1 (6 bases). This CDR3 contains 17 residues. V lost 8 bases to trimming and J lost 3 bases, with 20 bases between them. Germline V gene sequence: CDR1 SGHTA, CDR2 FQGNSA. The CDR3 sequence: CASPLSPNRVGANVLTF. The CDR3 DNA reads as TGTGCCAGCCCCTTAAGCCCCAACAGGGTTGGGGCCAACGTCCTGACTTTC.

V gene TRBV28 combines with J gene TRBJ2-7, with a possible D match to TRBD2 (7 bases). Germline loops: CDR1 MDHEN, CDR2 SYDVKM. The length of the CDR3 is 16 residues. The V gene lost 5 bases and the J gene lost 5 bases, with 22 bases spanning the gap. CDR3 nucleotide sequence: TGTGCCAGCAGTATCGATCACAGGGAGGGTCGGGACGAGCAGTACTTC. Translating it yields CASSIDHREGRDEQYF.

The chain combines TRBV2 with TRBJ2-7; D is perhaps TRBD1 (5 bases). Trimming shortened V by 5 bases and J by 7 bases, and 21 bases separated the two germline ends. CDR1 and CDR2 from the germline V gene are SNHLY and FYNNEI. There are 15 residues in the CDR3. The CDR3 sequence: CASSISRQGRREQYF. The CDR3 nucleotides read TGTGCCAGCAGTATTTCTCGGCAGGGTCGAAGGGAGCAGTACTTC.

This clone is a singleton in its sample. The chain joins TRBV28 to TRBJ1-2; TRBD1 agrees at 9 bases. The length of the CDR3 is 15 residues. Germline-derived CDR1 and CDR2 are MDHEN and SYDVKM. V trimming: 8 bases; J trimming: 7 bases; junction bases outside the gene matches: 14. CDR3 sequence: CASYEAGQGVGGYTF. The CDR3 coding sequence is TGTGCCAGCTATGAAGCGGGACAGGGAGTAGGTGGCTACACCTTC.

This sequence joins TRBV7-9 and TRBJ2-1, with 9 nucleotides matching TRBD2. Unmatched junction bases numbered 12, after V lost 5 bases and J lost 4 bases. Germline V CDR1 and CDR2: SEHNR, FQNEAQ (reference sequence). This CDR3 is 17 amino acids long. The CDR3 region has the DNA TGTGCCAGCAGCCCCCCCCTCCGACTAGCGGAATACAATGAGCAGTTCTTC. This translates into CASSPPLRLAEYNEQFF.

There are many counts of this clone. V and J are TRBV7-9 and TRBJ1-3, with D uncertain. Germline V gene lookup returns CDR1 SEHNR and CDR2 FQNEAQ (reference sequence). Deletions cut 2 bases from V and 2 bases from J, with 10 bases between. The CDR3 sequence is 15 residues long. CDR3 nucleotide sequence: TGTGCCAGCAGCTTAACGGCAGGTACTGGAAACACCATATATTTT. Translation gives CASSLTAGTGNTIYF.

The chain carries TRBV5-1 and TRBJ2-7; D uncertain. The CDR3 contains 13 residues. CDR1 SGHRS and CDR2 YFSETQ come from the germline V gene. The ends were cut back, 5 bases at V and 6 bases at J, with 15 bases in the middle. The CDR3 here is CASRLGSGSEQYF. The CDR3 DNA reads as TGCGCCAGCAGGTTAGGCTCTGGCAGCGAGCAGTACTTC.

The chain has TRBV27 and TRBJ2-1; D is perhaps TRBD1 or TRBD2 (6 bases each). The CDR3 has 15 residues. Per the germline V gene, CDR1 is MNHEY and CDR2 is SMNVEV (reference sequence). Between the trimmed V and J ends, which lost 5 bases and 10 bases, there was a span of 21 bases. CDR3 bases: TGTGCCAGCAGTGCCGGGGGCGGGTATGAGAGGGAGCAGTTCTTC. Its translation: CASSAGGGYEREQFF.

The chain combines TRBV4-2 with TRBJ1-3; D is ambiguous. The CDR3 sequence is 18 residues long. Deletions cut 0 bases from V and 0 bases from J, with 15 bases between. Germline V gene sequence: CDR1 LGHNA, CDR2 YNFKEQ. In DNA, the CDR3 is TGTGCCAGCAGCCAAGATACTGTCGGGCAGGTCTCTGGAAACACCATATATTTT. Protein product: CASSQDTVGQVSGNTIYF.

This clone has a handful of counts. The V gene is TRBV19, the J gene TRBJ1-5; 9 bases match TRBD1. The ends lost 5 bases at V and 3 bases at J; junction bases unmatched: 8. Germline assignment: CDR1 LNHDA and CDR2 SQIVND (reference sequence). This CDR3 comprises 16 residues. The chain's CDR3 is CASSARGQGYNQPQHF. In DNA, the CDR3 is TGTGCCAGTAGTGCAAGAGGACAGGGGTACAATCAGCCCCAGCATTTT. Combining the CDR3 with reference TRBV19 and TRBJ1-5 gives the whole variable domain DGGITQSPKYLFRKEGQNVTLSCEQNLNHDAMYWYRQDPGQGLRLIYYSQIVNDFQKGDIAEGYSVSREKKESFPLTVTSAQKNPTAFYLCASSARGQGYNQPQHFGDGTRLSIL.

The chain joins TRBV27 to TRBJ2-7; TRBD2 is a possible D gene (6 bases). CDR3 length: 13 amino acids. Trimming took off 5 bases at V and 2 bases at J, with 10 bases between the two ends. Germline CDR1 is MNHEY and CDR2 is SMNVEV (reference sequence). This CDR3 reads CASSNGGTYEQYF. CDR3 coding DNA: TGTGCCAGCAGTAATGGGGGGACCTACGAGCAGTACTTC.

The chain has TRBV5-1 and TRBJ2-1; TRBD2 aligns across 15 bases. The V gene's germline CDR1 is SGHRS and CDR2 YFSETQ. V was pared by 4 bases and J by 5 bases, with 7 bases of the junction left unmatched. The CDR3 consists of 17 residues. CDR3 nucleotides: TGCGCCAGCAGCGCCGGGACTAGCGGGAGGCTTAACAATGAGCAGTTCTTC. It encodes CASSAGTSGRLNNEQFF. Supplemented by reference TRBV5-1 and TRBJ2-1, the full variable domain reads KAGVTQTPRYLIKTRGQQVTLSCSPISGHRSVSWYQQTPGQGLQFLFEYFSETQRNKGNFPGRFSGRQFSNSRSEMNVSTLELGDSALYLCASSAGTSGRLNNEQFFGPGTRLTVL.

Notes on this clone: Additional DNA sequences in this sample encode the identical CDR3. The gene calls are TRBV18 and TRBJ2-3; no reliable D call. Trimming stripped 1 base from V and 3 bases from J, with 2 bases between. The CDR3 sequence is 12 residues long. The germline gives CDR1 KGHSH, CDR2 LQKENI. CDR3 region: CASSPRTDTQYF. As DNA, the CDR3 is TGTGCCAGCTCACCACGAACAGATACGCAGTATTTT.

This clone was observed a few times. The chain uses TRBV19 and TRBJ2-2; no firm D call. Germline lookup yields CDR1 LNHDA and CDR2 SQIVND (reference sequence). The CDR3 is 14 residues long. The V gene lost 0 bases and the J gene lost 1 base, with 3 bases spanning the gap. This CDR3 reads CASSIEENTGELFF. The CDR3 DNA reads TGTGCCAGTAGTATAGAGGAGAACACCGGGGAGCTGTTTTTT. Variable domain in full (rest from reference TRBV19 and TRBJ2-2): DGGITQSPKYLFRKEGQNVTLSCEQNLNHDAMYWYRQDPGQGLRLIYYSQIVNDFQKGDIAEGYSVSREKKESFPLTVTSAQKNPTAFYLCASSIEENTGELFFGEGSRLTVL.

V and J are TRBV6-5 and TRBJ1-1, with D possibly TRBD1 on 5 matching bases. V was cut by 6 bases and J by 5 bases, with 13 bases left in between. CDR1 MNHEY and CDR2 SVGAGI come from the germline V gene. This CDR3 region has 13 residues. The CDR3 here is CASRGKGETEAFF. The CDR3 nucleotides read TGTGCCAGCAGGGGGAAAGGGGAGACTGAAGCTTTCTTT.

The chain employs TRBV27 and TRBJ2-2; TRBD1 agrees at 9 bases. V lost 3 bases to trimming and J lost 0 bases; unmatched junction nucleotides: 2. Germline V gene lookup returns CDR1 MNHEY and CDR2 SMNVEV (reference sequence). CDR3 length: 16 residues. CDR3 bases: TGTGCCAGCAGTTTCCGGGACAGGGCGAACACCGGGGAGCTGTTTTTT. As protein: CASSFRDRANTGELFF.

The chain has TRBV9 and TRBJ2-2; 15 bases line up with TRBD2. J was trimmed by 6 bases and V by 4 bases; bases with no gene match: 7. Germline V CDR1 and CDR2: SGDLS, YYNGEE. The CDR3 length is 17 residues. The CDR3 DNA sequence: TGTGCCAGCAGCCCGCCGGGACTAGCGGGAGGACCCGGGGAGCTGTTTTTT. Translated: CASSPPGLAGGPGELFF.

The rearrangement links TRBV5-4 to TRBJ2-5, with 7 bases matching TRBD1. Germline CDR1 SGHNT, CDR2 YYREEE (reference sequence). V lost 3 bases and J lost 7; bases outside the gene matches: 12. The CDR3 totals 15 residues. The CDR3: CASSSPSDRDATQYF. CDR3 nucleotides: TGTGCCAGCAGCTCCCCCTCTGACAGGGATGCGACCCAGTACTTC. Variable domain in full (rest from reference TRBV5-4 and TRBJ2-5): ETGVTQSPTHLIKTRGQQVTLRCSSQSGHNTVSWYQQALGQGPQFIFQYYREEENGRGNFPPRFSGLQFPNYSSELNVNALELDDSALYLCASSSPSDRDATQYFGPGTRLLVL.

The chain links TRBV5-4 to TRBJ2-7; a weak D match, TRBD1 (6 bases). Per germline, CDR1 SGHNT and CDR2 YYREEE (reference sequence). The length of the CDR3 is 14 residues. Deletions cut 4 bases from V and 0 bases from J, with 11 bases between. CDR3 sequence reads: CASSPGHTSYEQYF. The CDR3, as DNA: TGTGCCAGCAGCCCGGGACATACCTCCTACGAGCAGTACTTC.

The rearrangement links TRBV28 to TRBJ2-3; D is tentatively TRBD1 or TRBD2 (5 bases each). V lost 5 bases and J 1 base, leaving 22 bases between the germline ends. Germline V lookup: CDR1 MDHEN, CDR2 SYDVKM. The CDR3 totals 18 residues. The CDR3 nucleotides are TGTGCCAGCAGTCCTCTGGGGTGGGGCAAAGCGGGCACAGATACGCAGTATTTT. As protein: CASSPLGWGKAGTDTQYF.